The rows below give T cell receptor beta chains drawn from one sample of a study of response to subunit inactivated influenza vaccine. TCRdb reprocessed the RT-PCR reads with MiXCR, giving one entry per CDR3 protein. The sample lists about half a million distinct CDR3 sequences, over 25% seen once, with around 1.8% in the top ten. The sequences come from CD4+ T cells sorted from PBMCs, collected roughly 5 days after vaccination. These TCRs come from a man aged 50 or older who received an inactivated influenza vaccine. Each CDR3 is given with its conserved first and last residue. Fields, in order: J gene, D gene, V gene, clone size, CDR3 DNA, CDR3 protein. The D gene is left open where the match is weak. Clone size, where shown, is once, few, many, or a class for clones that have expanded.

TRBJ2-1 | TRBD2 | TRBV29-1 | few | TGCAGCGTTGAAGATCGAAGCGGGAGACCACTCCCCCAGTTCTTC | CSVEDRSGRPLPQFF
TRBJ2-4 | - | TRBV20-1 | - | TGCAGTGCTAGTGGGAGAGCCAAAAACATTCAGTACTTC | CSASGRAKNIQYF
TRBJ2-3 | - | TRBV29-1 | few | TGCAGCGTCGCGAAAGGGTTCCAGCGCCACACAGATACGCAGTATTTT | CSVAKGFQRHTDTQYF
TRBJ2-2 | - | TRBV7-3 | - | TGTGCCAGCAGCCCTGGGGCACAAGCCGGGGAGCTGTTTTTT | CASSPGAQAGELFF
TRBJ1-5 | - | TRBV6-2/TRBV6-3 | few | TGTGCCACCACTAAACTGGGACGGGGGAATCAGCCCCAGCATTTT | CATTKLGRGNQPQHF
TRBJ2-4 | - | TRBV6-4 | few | TGTGCCATTCCACCGAGGACCATTCAGTACTTC | CAIPPRTIQYF
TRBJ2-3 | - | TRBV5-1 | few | TGCGCCAGCAGCTTGGTTCCAGTAATTGGTCCGGATACGCAGTATTTT | CASSLVPVIGPDTQYF
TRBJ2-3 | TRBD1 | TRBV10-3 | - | TGTGCCATCAGCAACAGGGGGGAGGCCACAGATACGCAGTATTTT | CAISNRGEATDTQYF
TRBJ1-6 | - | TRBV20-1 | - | TGCAGTGCTAGAGGAGAGGCGGCCGGGTCACCCCTCCACTTT | CSARGEAAGSPLHF
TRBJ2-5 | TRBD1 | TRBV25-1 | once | TGTGCCAGCAGTGTTCTTTCGACAGGGGGCAAGGAGACCCAGTACTTC | CASSVLSTGGKETQYF
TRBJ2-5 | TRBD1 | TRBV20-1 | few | TGCAGTGCTACGGGACAGCTGGTAAAGACCCAGTACTTC | CSATGQLVKTQYF
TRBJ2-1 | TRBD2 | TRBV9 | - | TGTGCCAGCAGCGTAGACCCTAGCGGGAGCCTCCAAATCTATGAGCAGTTCTTC | CASSVDPSGSLQIYEQFF
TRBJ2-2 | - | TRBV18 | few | TGTGCCAGCTCACCAATGGGCGCATTACACACCGGGGAGCTGTTTTTT | CASSPMGALHTGELFF
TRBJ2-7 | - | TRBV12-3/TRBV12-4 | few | TGTGCCAGCAGACTAACTAGGGGGGAGCAGTACTTC | CASRLTRGEQYF
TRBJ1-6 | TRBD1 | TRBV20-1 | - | TGCAGTGCCCGGACAGGGACGTTCGCCTATAATTCACCCCTCCACTTT | CSARTGTFAYNSPLHF
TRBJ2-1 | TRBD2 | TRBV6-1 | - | TGTGCCAGCACCCATGTGAAGGGTCTAGCGGGTTCCTACAATGAGCAGTTCTTC | CASTHVKGLAGSYNEQFF
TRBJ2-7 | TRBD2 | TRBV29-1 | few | TGCAGCGTAAGAGCGGGAGACTACGAGCAGTACTTC | CSVRAGDYEQYF
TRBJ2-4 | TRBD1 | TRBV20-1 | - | TGCAGTGCCGACAGGGGTTCGAACATTCAGTACTTC | CSADRGSNIQYF
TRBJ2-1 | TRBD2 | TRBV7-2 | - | TGTGCCAGCAGCTTCACTAGCGGGGTTGAGCAGTTCTTC | CASSFTSGVEQFF
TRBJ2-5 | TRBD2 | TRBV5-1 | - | TGCGTCAGCAGCCCCGGGTTGGCTAGCGGGCAAGAGACCCAGTACTTC | CVSSPGLASGQETQYF
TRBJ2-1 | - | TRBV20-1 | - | TGCAGTGCTAACGAACGTCCCTCCGAGCAGTTCTTC | CSANERPSEQFF
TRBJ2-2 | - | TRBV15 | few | TGTGCCACCAGCAGAGCTGCAAGCACCGGGGAGCTGTTTTTT | CATSRAASTGELFF
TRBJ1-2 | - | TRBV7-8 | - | TGTGCCAGCAGCTTAGCGCCCGAAGTCTATGGCTACACCTTC | CASSLAPEVYGYTF
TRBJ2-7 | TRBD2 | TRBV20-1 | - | TGCAGTGCTACCCCCCGGGTGGGACTAGCCTCCTACGAGCAGTACTTC | CSATPRVGLASYEQYF
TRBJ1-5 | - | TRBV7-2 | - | TGTGCCAGCAGCTTAGCCTCAGGGGATCAGCCCCAGCATTTT | CASSLASGDQPQHF
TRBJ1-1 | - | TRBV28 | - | TGTGCCAGCAGTTACCCCCCCGTAGGAGTGAGCCGGATAGGCGCTTTCTTT | CASSYPPVGVSRIGAFF
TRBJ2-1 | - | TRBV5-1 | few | TGCGCCAGCCGCATGCCGGGAGCCTACAATGAGCAGTTCTTC | CASRMPGAYNEQFF
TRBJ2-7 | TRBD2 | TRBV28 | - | TGTGCCAGCTCGAGAAACGGGAGGACCGAGCAGTACTTC | CASSRNGRTEQYF
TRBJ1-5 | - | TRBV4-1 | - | TGCGCCAGCAGCCAAGTGGGTAATAGGGTAAATCAGCCCCAGCATTTT | CASSQVGNRVNQPQHF
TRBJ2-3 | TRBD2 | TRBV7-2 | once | TGTGCCAGCAGCCATCAGAGTAGCGGGGCCCTAACAGATACGCAGTATTTT | CASSHQSSGALTDTQYF
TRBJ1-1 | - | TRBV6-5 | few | TGTGCCAGCAGTTACATGATCACCCGCGGCACTGAAGCTTTCTTT | CASSYMITRGTEAFF
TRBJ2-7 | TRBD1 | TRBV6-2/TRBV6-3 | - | TGTGCCAGCAGTTACTCGATCCCAGGGGGCCCGTACTTC | CASSYSIPGGPYF
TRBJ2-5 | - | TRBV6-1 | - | TGTGCCAGCAAGGAGACAATTAAGTACTTC | CASKETIKYF
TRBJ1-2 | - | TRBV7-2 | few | TGTGCCAGCAGCTTAGACCTCCCCCAGGGTGGCTACACCTTC | CASSLDLPQGGYTF
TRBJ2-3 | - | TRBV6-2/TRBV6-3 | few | TGTGCCAGCAGTTACTTAGGGCAGGGGCAGAGGAGGACGCAGTATTTT | CASSYLGQGQRRTQYF
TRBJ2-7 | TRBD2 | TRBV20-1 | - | TGCAGTGCTCAGGGACTAGCGGGATCCTACGAGCAGTACTTC | CSAQGLAGSYEQYF
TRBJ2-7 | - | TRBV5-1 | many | TGTGCCAGCAGCTTAGCTGCCGGCTACGAGCAGTACTTC | CASSLAAGYEQYF
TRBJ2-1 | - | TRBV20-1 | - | TGCAGTGCTAGTCTAGGTCACGATGAGCAGTTCTTC | CSASLGHDEQFF
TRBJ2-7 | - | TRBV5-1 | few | TGCGCCAGCAGGGGACAACCGGGGGCCGAGCAGTACTTC | CASRGQPGAEQYF
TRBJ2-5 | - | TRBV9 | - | TGTGCCAGCAGCGTAGGTGCGGCACAAGAGACCCAGTACTTC | CASSVGAAQETQYF
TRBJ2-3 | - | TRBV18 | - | TGTGCCAGCTCACCACTAGATGAGTCAGATACGCAGTATTTT | CASSPLDESDTQYF
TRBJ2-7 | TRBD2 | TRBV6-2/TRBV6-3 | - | TGTGCCAGCAGCCGACAGGGACTAGCGGGCCGTAGCTCCTACGAGCAGTACTTC | CASSRQGLAGRSSYEQYF
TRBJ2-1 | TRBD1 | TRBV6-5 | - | TGTGCCAGCAGTTACTCGGGACAGGGGAACAATGAGCAGTTCTTC | CASSYSGQGNNEQFF
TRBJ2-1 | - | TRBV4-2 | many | TGTGCCAGCAGCCAAGTCGGGGACAATGAGCAGTTCTTC | CASSQVGDNEQFF
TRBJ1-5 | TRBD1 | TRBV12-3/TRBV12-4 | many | TGTGCCAGCAGTTGGACAGGGGGCGGCAATCAGCCCCAGCATTTT | CASSWTGGGNQPQHF
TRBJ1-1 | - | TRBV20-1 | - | TGCAGTGCTAGAGATCAGGGCTTCACTGAAGCTTTCTTT | CSARDQGFTEAFF
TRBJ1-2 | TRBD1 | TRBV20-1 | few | TGCAGTGCCCAGGGACAGCTCTTTTCGGCGGGCTACACCTTC | CSAQGQLFSAGYTF
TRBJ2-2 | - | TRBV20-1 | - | TGCAGTGCTAGAGATTTAGTATTAAGGGAGCTGTTTTTT | CSARDLVLRELFF
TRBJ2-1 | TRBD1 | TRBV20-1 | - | TGCAGTGCTAGAGATCCGGGACAGGGCGTGTACAATGAGCAGTTCTTC | CSARDPGQGVYNEQFF
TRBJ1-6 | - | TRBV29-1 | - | TGCAGCGCAAGGGAACAGGGAAATTCACCCCTCCACTTT | CSAREQGNSPLHF
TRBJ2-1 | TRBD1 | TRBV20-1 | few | TGCAGTGCCCCCCTTTTGACAGGGTCGCCCTACAATGAGCAGTTCTTC | CSAPLLTGSPYNEQFF
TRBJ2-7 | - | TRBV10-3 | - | TGTGCCATCAGTGAGTCAAGGAGCTCCTACGAGCAGTACTTC | CAISESRSSYEQYF
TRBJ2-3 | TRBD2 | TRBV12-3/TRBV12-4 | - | TGTGCCAGCAGCCGAGGCTCTAGCGGGAGTGCGCAGTATTTT | CASSRGSSGSAQYF
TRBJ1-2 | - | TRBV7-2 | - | TGTGCCAGCAGCTTAGTTGTCAGTCTTAACTATGGCTACACCTTC | CASSLVVSLNYGYTF
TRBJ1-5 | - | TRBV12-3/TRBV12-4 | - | TGTGCCAGCAGTTTTGTTCTAAGCAATCAGCCCCAGCATTTT | CASSFVLSNQPQHF